The 25 T cell receptor beta chains given below trace back to one sample, sequenced in a study of blood T cell repertoires in COVID-19. The repertoire was sequenced with immunoSEQ multiplex PCR; TCRdb's copy has only in-frame clones and lacks some. The table records under 350,000 clones, about nine tenths of them present only once. Sequenced material: PBMCs or T cells enriched from blood (not recorded which). The receptors originated from a woman aged 18 to 35 who had recovered from COVID-19.

V is TRBV27 and J is TRBJ1-6, with 7 bases fitting TRBD1. The CDR3 extends over 14 amino acids. After removal of 2 bases from V and 7 bases from J, the junction contained 2 bases not matched to a gene. Germline V CDR1 and CDR2: MNHEY, SMNVEV (reference sequence). CDR3 residues: CASSLRTGNSPLHF. The CDR3 coding sequence is TGTGCCAGCAGTTTAAGGACAGGAAATTCACCCCTCCACTTT.

The rearrangement uses TRBV10-3 and TRBJ2-1, with 11 nucleotides matching TRBD2. V shed 7 bases, J shed 2 bases, and the junction held 4 bases outside the gene matches. The CDR3 is made up of 15 amino acids. Germline CDR1 and CDR2: ENHRY and SYGVKD. This chain's CDR3 is CAITPSGGPYNEQFF. DNA of the CDR3: TGTGCCATCACCCCTAGCGGGGGGCCCTACAATGAGCAGTTCTTC.

The CDR3 DNA follows: TGTGCCAGCAGCGCCGGACAGAGCTCCTACGAGCAGTACTTC. As protein: CASSAGQSSYEQYF. The rearrangement links TRBV9 to TRBJ2-7; possible D gene TRBD1, 6 bases. V dropped 3 bases and J dropped 0 bases, with 10 bases sitting between them. CDR1 is SGDLS, CDR2 YYNGEE, per germline. This CDR3 comprises 14 residues.

V usage is TRBV11-2 and J usage is TRBJ2-3; D perhaps matches TRBD1 (5 bases). Per the germline V gene, CDR1 is SGHAT and CDR2 is FQNNGV. The CDR3 has 13 amino acids. Trimming removed 1 base at V and 15 bases at J, with 17 bases between. This CDR3 reads CASSLGRVQRRYF. The DNA for the CDR3 is TGTGCCAGCAGCTTAGGCAGGGTTCAACGCAGATATTTT.

This chain joins TRBV9 and TRBJ2-1; TRBD1 matches 9 bases. After removal of 0 bases from V and 5 bases from J, the junction contained 6 bases not matched to a gene. The CDR3 loop spans 16 amino acids. In germline, CDR1 is SGDLS, CDR2 YYNGEE. The CDR3 coding sequence is TGTGCCAGCAGCGTAGATGGACAGGGGACGAACAATGAGCAGTTCTTC. Translated, it gives CASSVDGQGTNNEQFF.

This clone was observed a single time. V gene TRBV24-1 combines with J gene TRBJ2-1; TRBD2 matches 9 bases. The CDR3 totals 16 residues. Germline assignment: CDR1 KGHDR and CDR2 SFDVKD. V was clipped by 5 bases and J by 4 bases; unmatched bases: 8. The CDR3 sequence is CATSGLAGPSYNEQFF. The CDR3, as DNA: TGTGCCACCAGTGGGCTAGCGGGACCGTCATACAATGAGCAGTTCTTC.

The CDR3 spells CASSNRVFSYEQYF. The CDR3 nucleotides read TGTGCCAGCAGCAACAGGGTTTTCTCCTACGAGCAGTACTTC. This sequence joins TRBV11-2 and TRBJ2-7; D possibly corresponds to TRBD1 (6 bases). The germline V gene encodes CDR1 SGHAT and CDR2 FQNNGV. The CDR3 extends over 14 amino acids. V lost 5 bases to trimming and J lost 0 bases, with 11 bases between them.

V is TRBV19 and J is TRBJ2-1; no clear D gene. The germline CDR1 and CDR2 sequences are LNHDA and SQIVND (reference sequence). CDR3 length: 15 amino acids. V was pared by 3 bases and J by 0 bases, with 9 bases between. The CDR3 DNA reads TGTGCCAGTAGTATGGGCCTGAGCTCCTACAATGAGCAGTTCTTC. It is translated as CASSMGLSSYNEQFF.

This chain uses TRBV7-6 with TRBJ2-5, with D hard to call. CDR3 length equals 13 residues. Trimming removed 5 bases at V and 2 bases at J, with 9 bases between. CDR1 and CDR2 from the germline V gene are SGHVS and FNYEAQ. The CDR3 coding sequence is TGTGCCAGCAGCAAGCTCATGCAAGAGACCCAGTACTTC. This sequence encodes CASSKLMQETQYF.

The chain links TRBV25-1 to TRBJ2-1, with 8 nucleotides matching TRBD2. Germline CDR1 is MGHDK and CDR2 is SYGVNS. With V trimmed by 8 bases and J by 0 bases, 9 bases remained unmatched. The CDR3 sequence is 16 residues long. CDR3 protein: CASAEGGGSSYNEQFF. In DNA form, the CDR3 reads TGTGCCAGCGCAGAGGGCGGGGGGAGCTCCTACAATGAGCAGTTCTTC.

V gene TRBV2 combines with J gene TRBJ1-1; tentatively, D is TRBD1 (5 bases). CDR3 length: 12 amino acids. CDR1 SNHLY and CDR2 FYNNEI come from the germline V gene. V was cut by 4 bases and J by 10 bases, with 13 bases left in between. For the CDR3, the DNA is TGTGCCAGCAGTGTTGGTCAGGGTACAGCTTTCTTT. It codes for CASSVGQGTAFF.

V usage is TRBV30 and J usage is TRBJ1-2, with no clear D. This CDR3 contains 13 residues. CDR1 is GTSNPN, CDR2 SVGIG, per germline (reference sequence). Trimming cost V 3 bases and J 5 bases, with 13 bases left between them. CDR3 in amino acids: CAWSLGRTYGYTF. CDR3 coding DNA: TGTGCCTGGAGCCTCGGACGGACTTATGGCTACACCTTC.

This sequence joins TRBV18 and TRBJ2-3, with a weak D call TRBD1 (6 bases). Germline V gene sequence: CDR1 KGHSH, CDR2 LQKENI. V shed 5 bases and J shed 6 bases, with 21 bases lying between them. The CDR3 consists of 16 residues. The CDR3 region has the DNA TGTGCCAGCTCAGAGACAGGTGCCGTTGTTTCCGATACGCAGTATTTT. This codes for CASSETGAVVSDTQYF.

The chain carries TRBV11-2 and TRBJ1-1, with no clear D. Looked up from germline, CDR1 is SGHAT and CDR2 is FQNNGV. The length of the CDR3 is 13 residues. V dropped 3 bases and J dropped 0 bases, with 5 bases sitting between them. The CDR3 spells CASSFPLNTEAFF. The CDR3 nucleotides are TGTGCCAGCAGCTTTCCCTTGAACACTGAAGCTTTCTTT.

V and J are TRBV6-4 and TRBJ1-6, with unresolved D. The CDR3 runs to 15 residues. V gave up 4 bases and J gave up 10 bases, with 17 bases separating them. Germline V gene sequence: CDR1 MRHNA, CDR2 SNTAGT. The DNA of the CDR3 is TGTGCCAGCAGTGCCAAGGTGGCAAGGAGATCACCCCTCCACTTT. This translates into CASSAKVARRSPLHF.

The chain uses TRBV7-6 and TRBJ1-2; TRBD1 is a possible D gene (6 bases). The CDR3 has 15 residues. V lost 2 bases, J lost 2 bases, and 12 bases lay in between. CDR1 and CDR2 (germline): SGHVS, FNYEAQ. The CDR3 reads CASSLQRTGNYGYTF. The CDR3 region has the DNA TGTGCCAGCAGCTTACAAAGAACAGGGAACTATGGCTACACCTTC. The whole variable domain, remainder taken from reference TRBV7-6 and TRBJ1-2, is GAGVSQSPRYKVTKRGQDVALRCDPISGHVSLYWYRQALGQGPEFLTYFNYEAQQDKSGLPNDRFSAERPEGSISTLTIQRTEQRDSAMYRCASSLQRTGNYGYTFGSGTRLTVV.

This chain links TRBV19 with TRBJ1-5; possibly TRBD1 for D (5 bases). CDR3 length: 17 amino acids. V was shortened by 0 bases and J by 5 bases, with 17 bases between the two germline ends. Per germline, CDR1 LNHDA and CDR2 SQIVND (reference sequence). This CDR3 reads CASSIDLDSPDHQPQHF. The CDR3 DNA reads TGTGCCAGTAGTATAGATCTCGACAGTCCCGACCATCAGCCCCAGCATTTT.

The chain couples TRBV29-1 to TRBJ1-2; the match to TRBD1 covers 7 bases. The CDR3 spans 13 residues. Trimming took 7 bases from V and 1 from J; bases not matched to a gene: 6. CDR1 SQVTM and CDR2 ANQGSEA come from the germline V gene. The CDR3 DNA follows: TGCAGCGCCGGACAGGACCTTAACTATGGCTACACCTTC. It specifies CSAGQDLNYGYTF.

The count of this clone is one. Here the CDR3 reads CASSETSGGLYEQYF. CDR3 bases: TGTGCCAGCAGCGAAACAAGCGGGGGGCTCTACGAGCAGTACTTC. The V gene is TRBV14, the J gene TRBJ2-7; the match to TRBD2 covers 9 bases. The germline CDR1 and CDR2 sequences are SGHDN and FVKESK. This CDR3 contains 15 residues. V shed 5 bases and J 3 bases; nucleotides not matched to a gene: 8.

The table lists this clone with a few counts. This chain joins TRBV10-1 and TRBJ1-1; no clear D. The length of the CDR3 is 13 residues. V lost 4 bases and J lost 1, with 7 bases in between. CDR1 is WNHNN and CDR2 is SYGVQD in the germline V gene (reference sequence). The CDR3 bases are TGCGCCAGCAGTGTTGGCCGGAACACTGAAGCTTTCTTT. It is translated as CASSVGRNTEAFF.

The chain is built from TRBV7-9 and TRBJ2-7, with D possibly TRBD2 on 6 matching bases. The CDR3 sequence is 15 residues long. V was trimmed by 4 bases and J by 2 bases, leaving 15 bases between them. In germline, CDR1 is SEHNR, CDR2 FQNEAQ (reference sequence). The CDR3 is CASSSRRASPYEQYF. The CDR3, as DNA: TGTGCCAGCAGCTCTCGGAGGGCCAGCCCCTACGAGCAGTACTTC.

This clone was observed once. This sequence joins TRBV28 and TRBJ2-1; 7 bases fit TRBD2. The CDR3 is made up of 14 amino acids. Germline V gene sequence: CDR1 MDHEN, CDR2 SYDVKM. The trim removed 4 bases at V and 7 bases at J, leaving 7 bases unmatched. CDR3 sequence: CASSSSGNWNEQFF. CDR3 DNA: TGTGCCAGCAGTTCAAGCGGGAATTGGAATGAGCAGTTCTTC.

The V and J genes are TRBV5-5 and TRBJ2-1; 8 bases agree with TRBD1. The CDR3 is 15 amino acids. Per the germline V gene, CDR1 is SGHKS and CDR2 is YYEKEE (reference sequence). The J segment lost 4 bases and the V segment lost 2 bases, leaving 5 bases of the junction unmatched. Here the CDR3 reads CASSFGQGPYNEQFF. The DNA of the CDR3 is TGTGCCAGCAGCTTCGGACAGGGCCCGTACAATGAGCAGTTCTTC.

The chain recombines TRBV4-1 with TRBJ2-1; D remains ambiguous. Trimming removed 1 base from V and 4 bases from J, with 8 bases in between. Germline-derived CDR1 and CDR2 are MGHRA and YSYEKL. CDR3 length: 14 residues. CDR3 loop: CASSQGLTYNEQFF. The CDR3 DNA reads as TGCGCCAGCAGCCAAGGCTTAACTTACAATGAGCAGTTCTTC.

This clone was observed a single time. The chain has TRBV28 and TRBJ2-7, with D possibly matching TRBD1 (6 bases). The length of the CDR3 is 16 residues. The germline V gene encodes CDR1 MDHEN and CDR2 SYDVKM. The V and J ends lost 3 bases and 1 base respectively, with 16 bases between them. CDR3 nucleotide sequence: TGTGCCAGCAGTTTTGTCCGACAAACAGGGTCCTACGAGCAGTACTTC. This codes for CASSFVRQTGSYEQYF.